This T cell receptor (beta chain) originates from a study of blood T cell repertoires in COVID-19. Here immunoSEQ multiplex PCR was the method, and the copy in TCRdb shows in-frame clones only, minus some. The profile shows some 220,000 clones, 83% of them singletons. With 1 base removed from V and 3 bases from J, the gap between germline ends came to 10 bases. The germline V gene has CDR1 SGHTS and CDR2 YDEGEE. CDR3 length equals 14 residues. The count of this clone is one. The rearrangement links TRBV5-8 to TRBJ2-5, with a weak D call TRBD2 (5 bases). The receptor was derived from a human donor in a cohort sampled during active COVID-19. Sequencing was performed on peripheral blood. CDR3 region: CASSLREPKETQYF. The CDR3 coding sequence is TGTGCCAGCAGCTTGAGGGAGCCAAAAGAGACCCAGTACTTC.